This T cell receptor (beta chain) stems from a study of CD8 T cells in Susac syndrome. The germline V and J ends were trimmed by 0 bases and 2 bases, with 10 bases remaining between them. CDR1 is SQVTM, CDR2 ANQGSEA, per germline. The CDR3 sequence is 14 residues long. An input of about 0.5 to 1 ug of RNA was subjected to reverse transcription using random hexamers. Via MiXCR, TCRdb re-called the immunoSEQ multiplex PCR reads, giving one row per CDR3 protein. The table includes 150,000 to 200,000 distinct CDR3 sequences, almost 96% detected once. While CD8+ and CD4+ T cells were isolated negatively, TEMRA cells were enriched by FACS.

The gene calls are TRBV29-1 and TRBJ1-2; D is undetermined. The sample was CD4+ T cells from PBMCs. The TCR sequence derives from a human donor with Susac syndrome. In nucleotides, the CDR3 is TGCAGCGTTGAAGATCTTCGGAGGAACTATGGCTACACCTTC. Amino acids: CSVEDLRRNYGYTF.